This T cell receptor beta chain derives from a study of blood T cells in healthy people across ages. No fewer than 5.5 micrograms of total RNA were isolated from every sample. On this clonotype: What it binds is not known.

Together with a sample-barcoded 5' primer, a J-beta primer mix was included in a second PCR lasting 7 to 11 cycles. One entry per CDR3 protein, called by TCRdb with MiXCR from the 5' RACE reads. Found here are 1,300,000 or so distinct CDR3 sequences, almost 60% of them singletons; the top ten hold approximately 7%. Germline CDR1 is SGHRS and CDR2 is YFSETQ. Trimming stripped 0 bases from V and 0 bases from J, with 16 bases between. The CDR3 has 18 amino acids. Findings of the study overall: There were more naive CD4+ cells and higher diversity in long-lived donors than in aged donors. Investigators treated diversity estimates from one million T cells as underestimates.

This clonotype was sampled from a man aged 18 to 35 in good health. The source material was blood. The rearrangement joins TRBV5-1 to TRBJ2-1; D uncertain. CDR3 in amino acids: CASSLAVPMMSSYNEQFF. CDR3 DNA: TGCGCCAGCAGCTTGGCCGTACCGATGATGAGCTCCTACAATGAGCAGTTCTTC.